This TCR beta chain was captured in a study of neurological immune-mediated disorders. Each CDR3 protein is one row after TCRdb ran MiXCR on the 5' RACE reads. The profile covers 35,000 or so distinct CDR3 sequences, with more than 3% appearing a single time and around 8% taken by the ten largest. Time point specified: longitudinal time-point 1 (baseline). CDR3 length: 17 amino acids. Per germline, CDR1 KGHSH and CDR2 LQKENI. The ends lost 5 bases at V and 0 bases at J; junction bases unmatched: 8. Sequencing input: PBMCs. The sequence derives from a woman in her sixties or seventies with multiple sclerosis. The rearrangement links TRBV18 to TRBJ2-2; 8 positions match TRBD1. The CDR3 here is CASSRERQGTNTGELFF. DNA for the CDR3: TGTGCCAGCTCAAGGGAAAGACAGGGGACGAACACCGGGGAGCTGTTTTTT.